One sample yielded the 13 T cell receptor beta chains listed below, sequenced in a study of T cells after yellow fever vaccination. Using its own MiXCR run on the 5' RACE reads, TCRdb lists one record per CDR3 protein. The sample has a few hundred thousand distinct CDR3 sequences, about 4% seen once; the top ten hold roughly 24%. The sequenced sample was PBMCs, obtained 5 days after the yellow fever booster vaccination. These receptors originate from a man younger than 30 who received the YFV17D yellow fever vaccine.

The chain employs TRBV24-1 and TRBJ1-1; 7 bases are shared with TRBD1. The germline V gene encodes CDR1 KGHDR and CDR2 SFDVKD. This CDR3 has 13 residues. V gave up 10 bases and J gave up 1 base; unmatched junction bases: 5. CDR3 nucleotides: TGTGCCACGAGGGACAGCTCGAACACTGAAGCTTTCTTT. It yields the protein CATRDSSNTEAFF.

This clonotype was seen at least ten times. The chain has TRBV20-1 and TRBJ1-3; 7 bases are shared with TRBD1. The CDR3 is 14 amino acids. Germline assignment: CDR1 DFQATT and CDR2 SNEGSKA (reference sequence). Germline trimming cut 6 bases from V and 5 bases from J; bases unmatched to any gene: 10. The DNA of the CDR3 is TGCAGTGCCTCAGCTCCGGGACAGAGAAACACCATATATTTT. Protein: CSASAPGQRNTIYF.

The CDR3 sequence is CASSFQGGTDTQYF. For the CDR3, the DNA is TGTGCCAGCAGCTTTCAGGGGGGCACAGATACGCAGTATTTT. This chain links TRBV5-4 with TRBJ2-3; 7 bases line up with TRBD1. The CDR3 length is 14 residues. After removal of 2 bases from V and 1 base from J, the junction contained 1 base not matched to a gene. Germline V gene sequence: CDR1 SGHNT, CDR2 YYREEE (reference sequence). Full variable domain (rest looked up from reference TRBV5-4 and TRBJ2-3): ETGVTQSPTHLIKTRGQQVTLRCSSQSGHNTVSWYQQALGQGPQFIFQYYREEENGRGNFPPRFSGLQFPNYSSELNVNALELDDSALYLCASSFQGGTDTQYFGPGTRLTVL.

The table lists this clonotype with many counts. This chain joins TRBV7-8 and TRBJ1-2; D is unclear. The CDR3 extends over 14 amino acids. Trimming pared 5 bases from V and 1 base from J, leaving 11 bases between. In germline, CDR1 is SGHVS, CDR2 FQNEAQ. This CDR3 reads CASSLARFNYGYTF. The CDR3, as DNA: TGTGCCAGCAGCCTCGCCAGGTTTAACTATGGCTACACCTTC.

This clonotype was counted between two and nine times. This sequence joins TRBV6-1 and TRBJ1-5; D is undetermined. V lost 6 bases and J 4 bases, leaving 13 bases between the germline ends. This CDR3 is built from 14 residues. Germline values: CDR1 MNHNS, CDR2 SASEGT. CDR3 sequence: CASRRDTPNQPQHF. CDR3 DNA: TGTGCCAGCAGGCGGGATACCCCTAATCAGCCCCAGCATTTT.

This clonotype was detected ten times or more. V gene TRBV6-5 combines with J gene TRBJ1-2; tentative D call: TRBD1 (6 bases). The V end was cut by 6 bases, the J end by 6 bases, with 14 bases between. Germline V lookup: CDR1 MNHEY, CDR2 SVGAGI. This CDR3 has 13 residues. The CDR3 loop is CASRESGGHGYTF. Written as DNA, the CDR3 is TGTGCCAGCAGAGAATCGGGGGGGCATGGCTACACCTTC.

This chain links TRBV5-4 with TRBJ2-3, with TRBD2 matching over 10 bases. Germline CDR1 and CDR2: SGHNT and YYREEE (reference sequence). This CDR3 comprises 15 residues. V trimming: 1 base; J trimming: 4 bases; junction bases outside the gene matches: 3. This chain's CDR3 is CASSLRSGGADTQYF. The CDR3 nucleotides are TGTGCCAGCAGCTTGAGAAGCGGGGGGGCAGATACGCAGTATTTT.

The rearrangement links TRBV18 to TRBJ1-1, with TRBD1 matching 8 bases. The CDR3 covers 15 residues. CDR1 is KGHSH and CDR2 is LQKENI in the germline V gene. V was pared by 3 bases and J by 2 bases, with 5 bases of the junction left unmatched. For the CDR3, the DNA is TGTGCCAGCTCACCCTCAGGGGGCCGTAACACTGAAGCTTTCTTT. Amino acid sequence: CASSPSGGRNTEAFF.

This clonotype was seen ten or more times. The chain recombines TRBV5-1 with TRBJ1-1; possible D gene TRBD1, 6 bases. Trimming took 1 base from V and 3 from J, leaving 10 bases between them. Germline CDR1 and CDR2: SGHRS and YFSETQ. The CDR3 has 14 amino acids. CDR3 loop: CASSLKGVDTEAFF. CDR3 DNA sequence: TGCGCCAGCAGCTTGAAGGGGGTGGACACTGAAGCTTTCTTT.

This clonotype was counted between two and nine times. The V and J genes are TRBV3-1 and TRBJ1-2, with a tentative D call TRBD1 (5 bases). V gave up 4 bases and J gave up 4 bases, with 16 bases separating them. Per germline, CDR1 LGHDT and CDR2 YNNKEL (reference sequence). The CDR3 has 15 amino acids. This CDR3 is CASSLGTGASYGYTF. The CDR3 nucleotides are TGTGCCAGCAGCCTAGGGACTGGCGCTAGCTATGGCTACACCTTC.

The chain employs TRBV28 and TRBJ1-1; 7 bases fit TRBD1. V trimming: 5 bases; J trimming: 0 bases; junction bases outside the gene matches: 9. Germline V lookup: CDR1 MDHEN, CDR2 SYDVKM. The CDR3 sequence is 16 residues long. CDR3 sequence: CASSIGDSRVNTEAFF. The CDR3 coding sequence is TGTGCCAGCAGTATTGGGGACAGCCGCGTGAACACTGAAGCTTTCTTT. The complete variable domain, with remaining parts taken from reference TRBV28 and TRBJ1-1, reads DVKVTQSSRYLVKRTGEKVFLECVQDMDHENMFWYRQDPGLGLRLIYFSYDVKMKEKGDIPEGYSVSREKKERFSLILESASTNQTSMYLCASSIGDSRVNTEAFFGQGTRLTVV.

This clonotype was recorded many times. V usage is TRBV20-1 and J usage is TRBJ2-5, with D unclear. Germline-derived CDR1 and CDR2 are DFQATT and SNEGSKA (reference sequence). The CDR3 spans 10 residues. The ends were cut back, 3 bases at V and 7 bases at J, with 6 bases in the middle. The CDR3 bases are TGCAGTGCTAGTCAGTCGACCCAGTACTTC. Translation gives CSASQSTQYF.

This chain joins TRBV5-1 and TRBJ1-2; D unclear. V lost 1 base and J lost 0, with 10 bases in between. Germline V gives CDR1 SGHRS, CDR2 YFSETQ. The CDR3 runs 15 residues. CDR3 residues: CASSLTGRSNYGYTF. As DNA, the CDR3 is TGCGCCAGCAGCTTGACCGGACGTTCTAACTATGGCTACACCTTC. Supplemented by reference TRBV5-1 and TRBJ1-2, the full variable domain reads KAGVTQTPRYLIKTRGQQVTLSCSPISGHRSVSWYQQTPGQGLQFLFEYFSETQRNKGNFPGRFSGRQFSNSRSEMNVSTLELGDSALYLCASSLTGRSNYGYTFGSGTRLTVV.